The clone carrying this T cell receptor (beta chain) was seen a single time. Sequencing was performed with immunoSEQ multiplex PCR; in TCRdb, only in-frame clones are kept and a portion is missing. The top ten clones hold over 15% of a sample with a few hundred thousand clones, around 80% of them seen once. Germline V CDR1 and CDR2: KGHSH, LQKENI. J gave up 8 bases and V 2 bases, and 0 bases lay outside the gene matches. The CDR3 is made up of 13 amino acids. The data stem from a study of blood T cell repertoires in COVID-19. Looking at the study overall: Sources were T cells, B-cell-depleted T cells, or PBMCs; the material itself was cDNA or gDNA.

This chain connects TRBV18 to TRBJ2-1, with 10 bases that match TRBD2. The material sequenced was peripheral blood. This TCR was sampled from a woman of 80 years or more with active or convalescent COVID-19. This chain's CDR3 is CASSPGLADEQFF. CDR3 bases: TGTGCCAGCTCACCAGGACTAGCGGATGAGCAGTTCTTC.